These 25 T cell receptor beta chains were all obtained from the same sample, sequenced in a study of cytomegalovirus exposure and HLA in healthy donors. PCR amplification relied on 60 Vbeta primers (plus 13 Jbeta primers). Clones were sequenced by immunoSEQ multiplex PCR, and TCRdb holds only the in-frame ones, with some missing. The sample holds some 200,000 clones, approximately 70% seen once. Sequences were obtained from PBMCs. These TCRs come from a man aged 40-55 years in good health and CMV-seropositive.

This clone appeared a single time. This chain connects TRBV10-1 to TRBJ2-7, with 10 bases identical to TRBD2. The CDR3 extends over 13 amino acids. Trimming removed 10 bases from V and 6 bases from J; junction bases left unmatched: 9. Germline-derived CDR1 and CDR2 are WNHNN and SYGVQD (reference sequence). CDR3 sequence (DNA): TGCGCCACCCGGGCGAGCGGGGGGGGCGAGCAGTACTTC. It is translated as CATRASGGGEQYF.

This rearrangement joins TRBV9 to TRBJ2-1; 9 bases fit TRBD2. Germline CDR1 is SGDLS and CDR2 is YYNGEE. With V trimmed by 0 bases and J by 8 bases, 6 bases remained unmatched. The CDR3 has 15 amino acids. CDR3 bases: TGTGCCAGCAGCGTAGCGGGGACTAGCTTCGATGAGCAGTTCTTC. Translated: CASSVAGTSFDEQFF.

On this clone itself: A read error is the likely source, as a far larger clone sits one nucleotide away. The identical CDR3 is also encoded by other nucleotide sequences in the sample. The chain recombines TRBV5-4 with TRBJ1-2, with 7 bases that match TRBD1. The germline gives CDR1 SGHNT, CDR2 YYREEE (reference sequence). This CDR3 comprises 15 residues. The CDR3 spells CASSFRGRGNYGYTF. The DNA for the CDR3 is TGCGCCAGCAGTTTTAGGGGGCGCGGTAACTATGGCTACACCTTC.

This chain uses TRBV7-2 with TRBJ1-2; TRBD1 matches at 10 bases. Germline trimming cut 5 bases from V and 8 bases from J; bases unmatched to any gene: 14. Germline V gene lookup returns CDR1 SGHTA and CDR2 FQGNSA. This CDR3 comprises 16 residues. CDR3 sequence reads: CASSDRGRQGGRGYTF. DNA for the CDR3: TGTGCCAGCAGCGACAGGGGGCGGCAGGGGGGACGGGGCTACACCTTC. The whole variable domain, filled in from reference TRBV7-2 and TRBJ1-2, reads GAGVSQSPSNKVTEKGKDVELRCDPISGHTALYWYRQSLGQGLEFLIYFQGNSAPDKSGLPSDRFSAERTGGSVSTLTIQRTQQEDSAVYLCASSDRGRQGGRGYTFGSGTRLTVV.

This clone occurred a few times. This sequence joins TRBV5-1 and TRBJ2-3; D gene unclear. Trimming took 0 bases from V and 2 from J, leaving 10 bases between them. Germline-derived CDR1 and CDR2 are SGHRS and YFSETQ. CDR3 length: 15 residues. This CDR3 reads CASSLVIENTDTQYF. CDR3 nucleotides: TGCGCCAGCAGCTTGGTAATAGAAAACACAGATACGCAGTATTTT.

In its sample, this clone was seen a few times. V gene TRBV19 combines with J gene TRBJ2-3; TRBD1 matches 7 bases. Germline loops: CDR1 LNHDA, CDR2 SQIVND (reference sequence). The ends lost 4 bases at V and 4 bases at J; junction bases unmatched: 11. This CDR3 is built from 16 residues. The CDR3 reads CASSTPDRESADTQYF. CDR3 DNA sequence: TGTGCCAGTAGTACGCCCGACAGGGAGAGTGCAGATACGCAGTATTTT.

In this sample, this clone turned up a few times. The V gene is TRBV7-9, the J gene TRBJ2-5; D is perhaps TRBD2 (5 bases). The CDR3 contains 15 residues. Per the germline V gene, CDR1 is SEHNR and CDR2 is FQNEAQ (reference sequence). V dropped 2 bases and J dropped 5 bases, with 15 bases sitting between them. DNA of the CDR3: TGTGCCAGCAGCTTAAGCCGGGAAGAGGGTGAGACCCAGTACTTC. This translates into CASSLSREEGETQYF.

CDR3 amino acids: CASSVLVSGELFF. Here the CDR3 DNA reads TGTGCCAGCAGCGTACTCGTTTCCGGGGAGCTGTTTTTT. The chain carries TRBV9 and TRBJ2-2; D is undetermined. This CDR3 is 13 amino acids long. V was shortened by 1 base and J by 6 bases, with 7 bases between the two germline ends. Looked up from germline, CDR1 is SGDLS and CDR2 is YYNGEE.

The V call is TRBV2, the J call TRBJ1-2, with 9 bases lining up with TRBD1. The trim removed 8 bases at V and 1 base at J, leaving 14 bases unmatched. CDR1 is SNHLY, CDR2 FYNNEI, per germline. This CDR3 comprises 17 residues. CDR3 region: CASRDRDAGGNNYGYTF. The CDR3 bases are TGTGCCAGCCGGGACAGGGACGCCGGAGGGAATAACTATGGCTACACCTTC.

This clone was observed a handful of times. The CDR3 sequence is CASSYRDNWGYTF. CDR3 nucleotides: TGTGCCAGCAGCTACCGGGACAATTGGGGCTACACCTTC. The chain joins TRBV7-2 to TRBJ1-2; possible D gene TRBD1, 6 bases. Germline V lookup: CDR1 SGHTA, CDR2 FQGNSA. This CDR3 comprises 13 residues. Trimming removed 4 bases from V and 8 bases from J, with 14 bases in between.

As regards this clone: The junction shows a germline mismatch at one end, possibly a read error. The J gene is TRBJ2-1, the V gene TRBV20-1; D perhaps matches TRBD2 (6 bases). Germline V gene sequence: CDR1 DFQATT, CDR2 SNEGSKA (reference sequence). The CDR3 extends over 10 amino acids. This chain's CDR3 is CSAREGRGIF. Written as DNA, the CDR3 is TGCAGTGCTAGAGAGGGGCGGGGAATCTTC.

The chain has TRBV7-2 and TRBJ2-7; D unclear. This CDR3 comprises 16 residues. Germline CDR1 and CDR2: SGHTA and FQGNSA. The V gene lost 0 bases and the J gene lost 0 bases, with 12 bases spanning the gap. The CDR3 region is CASSLASGTASYEQYF. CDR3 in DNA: TGTGCCAGCAGCTTAGCGTCCGGAACAGCCTCCTACGAGCAGTACTTC.

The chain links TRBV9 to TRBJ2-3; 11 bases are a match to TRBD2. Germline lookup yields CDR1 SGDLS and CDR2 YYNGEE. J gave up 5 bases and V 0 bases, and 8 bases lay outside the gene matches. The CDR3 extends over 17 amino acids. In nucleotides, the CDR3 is TGTGCCAGCAGCGTAGCAGGTAGCGGGGGGGCCGGAGATACGCAGTATTTT. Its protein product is CASSVAGSGGAGDTQYF.

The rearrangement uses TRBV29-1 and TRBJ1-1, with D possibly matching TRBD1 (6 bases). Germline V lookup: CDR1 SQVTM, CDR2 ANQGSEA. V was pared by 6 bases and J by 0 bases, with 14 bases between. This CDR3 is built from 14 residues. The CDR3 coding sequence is TGCAGCGTCCGCCCGACAGGTATGAACACTGAAGCTTTCTTT. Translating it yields CSVRPTGMNTEAFF.

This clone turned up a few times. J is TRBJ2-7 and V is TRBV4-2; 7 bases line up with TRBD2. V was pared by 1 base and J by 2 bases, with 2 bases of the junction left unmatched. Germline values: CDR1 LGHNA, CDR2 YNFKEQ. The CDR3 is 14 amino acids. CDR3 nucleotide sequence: TGTGCCAGCAGCCAAGTCAGCGGGGCCTACGAGCAGTACTTC. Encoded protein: CASSQVSGAYEQYF.

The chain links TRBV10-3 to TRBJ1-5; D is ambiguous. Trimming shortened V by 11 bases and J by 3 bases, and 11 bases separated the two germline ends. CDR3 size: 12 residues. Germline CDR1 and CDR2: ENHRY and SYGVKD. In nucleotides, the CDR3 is TGTGCCTCCGGGGAGGTCAATCAGCCCCAGCATTTT. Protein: CASGEVNQPQHF.

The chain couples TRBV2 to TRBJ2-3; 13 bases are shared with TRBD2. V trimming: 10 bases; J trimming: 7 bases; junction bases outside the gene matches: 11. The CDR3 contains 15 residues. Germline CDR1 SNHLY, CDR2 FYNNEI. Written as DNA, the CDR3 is TGTGCCACCCGTCAGACTAGCGGGGGGATGTATACGCAGTATTTT. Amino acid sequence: CATRQTSGGMYTQYF.

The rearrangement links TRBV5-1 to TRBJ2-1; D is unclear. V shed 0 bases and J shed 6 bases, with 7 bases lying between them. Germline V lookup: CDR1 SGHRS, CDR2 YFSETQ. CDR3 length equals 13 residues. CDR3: CASSLGSGNEQFF. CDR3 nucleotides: TGCGCCAGCAGCTTGGGATCGGGCAATGAGCAGTTCTTC.

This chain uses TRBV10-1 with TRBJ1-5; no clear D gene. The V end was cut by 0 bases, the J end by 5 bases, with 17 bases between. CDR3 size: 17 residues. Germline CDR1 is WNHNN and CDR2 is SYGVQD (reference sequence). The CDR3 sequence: CASSESGGLREDQPQHF. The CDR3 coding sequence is TGCGCCAGCAGTGAGTCCGGTGGCTTAAGGGAGGATCAGCCCCAGCATTTT.

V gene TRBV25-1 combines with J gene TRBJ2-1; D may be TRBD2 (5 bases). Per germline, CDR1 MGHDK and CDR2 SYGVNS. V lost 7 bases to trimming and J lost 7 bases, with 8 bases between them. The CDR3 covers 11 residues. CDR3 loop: CASKSGNEQFF. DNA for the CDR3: TGTGCCAGCAAATCGGGGAATGAGCAGTTCTTC.

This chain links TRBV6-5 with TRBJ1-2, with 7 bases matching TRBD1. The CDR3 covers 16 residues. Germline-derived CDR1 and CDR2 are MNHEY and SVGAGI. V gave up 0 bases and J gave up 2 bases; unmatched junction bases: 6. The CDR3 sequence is CASSYSGDSLNYGYTF. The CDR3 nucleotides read TGTGCCAGCAGTTACTCGGGGGACAGCCTGAACTATGGCTACACCTTC.

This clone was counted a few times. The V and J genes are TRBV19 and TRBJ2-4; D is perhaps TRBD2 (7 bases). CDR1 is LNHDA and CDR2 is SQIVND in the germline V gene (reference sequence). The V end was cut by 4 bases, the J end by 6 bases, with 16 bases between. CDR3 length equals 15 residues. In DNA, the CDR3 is TGTGCCAGTAGTACAAAGGGGGGGTTTTCAAACATTCAGTACTTC. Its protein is CASSTKGGFSNIQYF.

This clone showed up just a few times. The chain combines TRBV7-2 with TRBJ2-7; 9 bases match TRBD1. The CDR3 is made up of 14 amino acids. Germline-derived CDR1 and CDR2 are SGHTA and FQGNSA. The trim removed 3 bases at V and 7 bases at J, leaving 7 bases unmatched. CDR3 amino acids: CASSFGTGLGEQYF. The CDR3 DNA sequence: TGTGCCAGCAGCTTCGGGACAGGGTTGGGGGAGCAGTACTTC.

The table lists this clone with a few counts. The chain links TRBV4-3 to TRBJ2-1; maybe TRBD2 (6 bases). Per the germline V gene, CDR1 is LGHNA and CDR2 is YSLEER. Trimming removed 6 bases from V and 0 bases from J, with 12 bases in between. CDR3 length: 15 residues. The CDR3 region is CASSHGGSSYNEQFF. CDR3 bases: TGCGCCAGCAGTCACGGAGGGAGCTCCTACAATGAGCAGTTCTTC.

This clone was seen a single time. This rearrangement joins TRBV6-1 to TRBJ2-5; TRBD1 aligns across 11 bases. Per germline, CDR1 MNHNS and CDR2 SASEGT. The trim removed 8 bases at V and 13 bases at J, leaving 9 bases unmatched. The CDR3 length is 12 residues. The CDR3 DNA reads TGTGCCAGCCGATGGACAGGGGGCGCGGGGTACTTC. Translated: CASRWTGGAGYF.